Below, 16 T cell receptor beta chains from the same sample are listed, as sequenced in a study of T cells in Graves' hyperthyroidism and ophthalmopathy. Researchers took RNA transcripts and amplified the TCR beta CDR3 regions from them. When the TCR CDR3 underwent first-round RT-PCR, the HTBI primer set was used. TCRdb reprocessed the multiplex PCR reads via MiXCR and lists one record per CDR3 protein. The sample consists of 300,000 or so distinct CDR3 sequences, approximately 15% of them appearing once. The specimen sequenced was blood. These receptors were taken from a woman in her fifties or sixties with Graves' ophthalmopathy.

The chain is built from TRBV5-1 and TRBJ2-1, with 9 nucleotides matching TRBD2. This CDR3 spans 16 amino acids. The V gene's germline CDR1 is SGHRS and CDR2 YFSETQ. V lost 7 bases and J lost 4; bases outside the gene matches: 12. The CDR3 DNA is TGCGCCAGCGGAAGGGATCTAGCGGGGTCTTACAATGAGCAGTTCTTC. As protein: CASGRDLAGSYNEQFF.

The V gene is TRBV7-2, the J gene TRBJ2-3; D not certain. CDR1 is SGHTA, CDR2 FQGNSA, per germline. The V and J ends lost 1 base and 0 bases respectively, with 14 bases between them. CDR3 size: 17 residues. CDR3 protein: CASSLGWSRASTDTQYF. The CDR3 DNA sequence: TGTGCCAGCAGCTTAGGGTGGAGCAGAGCTAGCACAGATACGCAGTATTTT.

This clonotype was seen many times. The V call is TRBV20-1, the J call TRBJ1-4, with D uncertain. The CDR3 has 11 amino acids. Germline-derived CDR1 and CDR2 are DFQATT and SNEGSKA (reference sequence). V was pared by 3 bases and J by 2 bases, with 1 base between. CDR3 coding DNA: TGCAGTGCTAGGACTAATGAAAAACTGTTTTTT. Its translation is CSARTNEKLFF.

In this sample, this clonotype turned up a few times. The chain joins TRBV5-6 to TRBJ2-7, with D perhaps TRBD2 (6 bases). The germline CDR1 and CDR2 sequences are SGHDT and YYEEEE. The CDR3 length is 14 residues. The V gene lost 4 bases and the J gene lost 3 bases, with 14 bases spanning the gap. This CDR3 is CASSPAGLNYEQYF. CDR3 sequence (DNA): TGTGCCAGCAGCCCCGCGGGGTTGAACTACGAGCAGTACTTC.

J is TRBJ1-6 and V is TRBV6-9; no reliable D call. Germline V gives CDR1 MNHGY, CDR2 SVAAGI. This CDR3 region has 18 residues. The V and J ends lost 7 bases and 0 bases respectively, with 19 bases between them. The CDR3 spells CASNYFTPRGSYNSPLHF. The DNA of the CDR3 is TGTGCCAGCAATTACTTTACCCCACGGGGCTCCTATAATTCACCCCTCCACTTT.

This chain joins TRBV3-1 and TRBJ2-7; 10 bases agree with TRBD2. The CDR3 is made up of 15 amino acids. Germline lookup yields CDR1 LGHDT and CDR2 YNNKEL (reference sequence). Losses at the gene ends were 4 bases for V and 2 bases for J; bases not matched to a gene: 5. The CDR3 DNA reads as TGTGCCAGCAGCCCGTCCGGGACTAGCGCCTACGAGCAGTACTTC. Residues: CASSPSGTSAYEQYF.

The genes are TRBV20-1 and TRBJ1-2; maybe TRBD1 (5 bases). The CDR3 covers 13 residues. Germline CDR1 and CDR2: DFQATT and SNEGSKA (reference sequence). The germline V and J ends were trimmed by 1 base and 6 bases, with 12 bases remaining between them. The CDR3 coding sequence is TGCAGTGCTAGAGTCGGGACGGGCGATGGCTACACCTTC. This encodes CSARVGTGDGYTF.

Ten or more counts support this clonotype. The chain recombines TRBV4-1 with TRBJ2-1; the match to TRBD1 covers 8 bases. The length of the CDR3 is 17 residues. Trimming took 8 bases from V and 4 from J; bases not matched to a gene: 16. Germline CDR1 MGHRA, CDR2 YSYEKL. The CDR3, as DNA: TGCGCCAGCGCAAGACAGGGGTTAGTAGTGGCGTACAATGAGCAGTTCTTC. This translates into CASARQGLVVAYNEQFF.

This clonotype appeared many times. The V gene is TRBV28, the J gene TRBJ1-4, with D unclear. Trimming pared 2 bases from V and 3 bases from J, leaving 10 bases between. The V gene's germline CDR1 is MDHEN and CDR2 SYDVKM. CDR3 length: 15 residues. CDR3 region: CASSLNWESNEKLFF. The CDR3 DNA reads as TGTGCCAGCAGTTTAAATTGGGAGTCTAATGAAAAACTGTTTTTT. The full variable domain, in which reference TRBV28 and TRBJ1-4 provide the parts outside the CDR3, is DVKVTQSSRYLVKRTGEKVFLECVQDMDHENMFWYRQDPGLGLRLIYFSYDVKMKEKGDIPEGYSVSREKKERFSLILESASTNQTSMYLCASSLNWESNEKLFFGSGTQLSVL.

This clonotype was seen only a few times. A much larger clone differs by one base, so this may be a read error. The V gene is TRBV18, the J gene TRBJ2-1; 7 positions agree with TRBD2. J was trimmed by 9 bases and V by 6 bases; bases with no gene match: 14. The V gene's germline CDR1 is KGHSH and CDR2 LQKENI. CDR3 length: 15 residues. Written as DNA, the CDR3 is TGTGCCAGCTCTCCGACTAGCAGGAGGGCGGGTGAGCAGTTCTTC. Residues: CASSPTSRRAGEQFF.

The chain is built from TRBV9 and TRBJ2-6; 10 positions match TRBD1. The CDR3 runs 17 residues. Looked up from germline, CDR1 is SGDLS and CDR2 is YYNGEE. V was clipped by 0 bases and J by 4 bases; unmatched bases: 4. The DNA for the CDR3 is TGTGCCAGCAGCGTAGCGACAGGGGGCTTGGGGGCCAACGTCCTGACTTTC. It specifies CASSVATGGLGANVLTF.

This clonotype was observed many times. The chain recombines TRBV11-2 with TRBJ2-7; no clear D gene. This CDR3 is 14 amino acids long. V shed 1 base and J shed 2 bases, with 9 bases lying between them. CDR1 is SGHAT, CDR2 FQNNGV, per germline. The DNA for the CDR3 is TGTGCCAGCAGCTTAGTCGGCGAGACCTACGAGCAGTACTTC. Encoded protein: CASSLVGETYEQYF.

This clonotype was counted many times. The CDR3 region has the DNA TGTGCCACTGGTCGGGAGGTGGGATCCTACGAGCAGTACTTC. Translating gives CATGREVGSYEQYF. The chain links TRBV15 to TRBJ2-7, with 7 bases aligning to TRBD2. The CDR3 runs 14 residues. V dropped 9 bases and J dropped 1; count of bases not matched to a gene: 9. Germline V gives CDR1 LNHNV, CDR2 YYDKDF (reference sequence). The whole variable domain, remainder taken from reference TRBV15 and TRBJ2-7, is DAMVIQNPRYQVTQFGKPVTLSCSQTLNHNVMYWYQQKSSQAPKLLFHYYDKDFNNEADTPDNFQSRRPNTSFCFLDIRSPGLGDTAMYLCATGREVGSYEQYFGPGTRLTVT.

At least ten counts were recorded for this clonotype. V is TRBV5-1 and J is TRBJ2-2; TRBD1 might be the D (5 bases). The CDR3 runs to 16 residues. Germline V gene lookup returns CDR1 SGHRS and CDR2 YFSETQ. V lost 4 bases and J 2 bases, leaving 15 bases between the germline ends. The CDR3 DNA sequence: TGCGCCAGCAGCCCCCGAACAGGCCTAAACACCGGGGAGCTGTTTTTT. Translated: CASSPRTGLNTGELFF.

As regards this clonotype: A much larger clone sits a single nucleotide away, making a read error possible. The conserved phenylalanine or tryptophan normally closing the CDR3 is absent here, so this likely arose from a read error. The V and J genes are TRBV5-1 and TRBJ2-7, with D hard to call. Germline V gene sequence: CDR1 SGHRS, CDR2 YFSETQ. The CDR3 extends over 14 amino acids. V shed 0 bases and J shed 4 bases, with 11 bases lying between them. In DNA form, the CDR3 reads TGCGCCAGCAGCTTGGCTGGTAGGCAATACGAGCAGTACCTC. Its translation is CASSLAGRQYEQYL.

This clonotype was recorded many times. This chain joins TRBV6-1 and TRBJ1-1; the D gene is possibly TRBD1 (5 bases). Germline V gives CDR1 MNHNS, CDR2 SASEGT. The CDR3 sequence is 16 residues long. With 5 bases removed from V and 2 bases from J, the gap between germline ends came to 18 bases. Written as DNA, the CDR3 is TGTGCCAGCAGTCAGGGACTCCGGACCGGAAACACTGAAGCTTTCTTT. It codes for CASSQGLRTGNTEAFF.